The sequence of this T cell receptor beta chain was determined in a study of cytomegalovirus exposure and HLA in healthy donors (dated by TCRdb to 2016 to 2017). Regarding the research as a whole: A later analysis indicated that the 110 or so validation repertoires were generated on the platform also employed for the 670 or so repertoires of the first cohort. The study aimed to test whether signatures of past pathogen exposure could be identified by cataloging public T cell receptors. Along with the approximately 670-subject first cohort, a separate validation cohort of 120 different subjects was used. High-throughput TCR immunosequencing, statistical association of individual TCRs with disease status, and machine learning were combined to predict cytomegalovirus infection status.

Receptors were amplified or captured by the immunoSEQ multiplex PCR assay. The source study handled its data this way. To diagnose cytomegalovirus status from the catalog of TCR beta chain sequences, a statistical classification framework was built. TCRdb provides this immuneACCESS table in a form limited to in-frame rearrangements. Some clones are lacking; in checked studies, under half of them reflect an unresolved V gene, and why the rest are absent is not known. From that table come the V and J calls and clone size; the DNA was used to work out D and trimming. This sample holds 170,000 or so clones; roughly 84% were observed only once. 2.8% of the sample is taken by the ten largest. The CDR3 numbers 17 residues from cysteine through phenylalanine. The read is trimmed to its CDR3 DNA, 51 bases read in frame from base 1. Trimming accounts for 4 bases at V and 4 bases at J, while the number of junction bases matched to no gene is 13. Looking up the germline V gene (reference sequence) yields CDR1 SGHNT and CDR2 YYREEE.

As concerns this clone: What this receptor recognizes is not known. Base qualities are not at hand, and no much larger clone is one base apart.

General study outcomes and caveats: A total of 150 to 200 TCR beta chains were listed by the study as associated with cytomegalovirus. In vitro tests confirmed that a few of the cytomegalovirus-associated TCR beta chains recognize cytomegalovirus antigens. The validation cohort had no HLA typing available for a later analysis, so co-occurrence within that cohort was assessed over all 130 or so repertoires. In a later analysis, TCRs clustered in the first cohort were found to also tend to co-occur in the approximately 120 validation repertoires, with 94% of cluster scores above 0. Across donors, most TCR sequences were observed very rarely, whereas some public TCRs were present in many individuals. The classifier was reported to diagnose cytomegalovirus status with high specificity and sensitivity in both the original and validation cohorts. The authors suggested that the approach could potentially be extended to other disease states and immunological phenotypes.

Separate from the roughly 700-subject first cohort, the validation cohort of 90 to 150 subjects was the group to which the donors belonged. The sequence was collected from a woman aged 18 to 35 in good health and CMV-seropositive. Here the chain combines TRBV5-4 and TRBJ1-2, with 10 junctional bases fitting TRBD1. Material: PBMCs. The encoded CDR3 is CASSPVRDRGGGYGYTF. At the DNA level, the sequence is TGTGCCAGCAGCCCGGTACGGGACAGGGGAGGAGGCTATGGCTACACCTTC.